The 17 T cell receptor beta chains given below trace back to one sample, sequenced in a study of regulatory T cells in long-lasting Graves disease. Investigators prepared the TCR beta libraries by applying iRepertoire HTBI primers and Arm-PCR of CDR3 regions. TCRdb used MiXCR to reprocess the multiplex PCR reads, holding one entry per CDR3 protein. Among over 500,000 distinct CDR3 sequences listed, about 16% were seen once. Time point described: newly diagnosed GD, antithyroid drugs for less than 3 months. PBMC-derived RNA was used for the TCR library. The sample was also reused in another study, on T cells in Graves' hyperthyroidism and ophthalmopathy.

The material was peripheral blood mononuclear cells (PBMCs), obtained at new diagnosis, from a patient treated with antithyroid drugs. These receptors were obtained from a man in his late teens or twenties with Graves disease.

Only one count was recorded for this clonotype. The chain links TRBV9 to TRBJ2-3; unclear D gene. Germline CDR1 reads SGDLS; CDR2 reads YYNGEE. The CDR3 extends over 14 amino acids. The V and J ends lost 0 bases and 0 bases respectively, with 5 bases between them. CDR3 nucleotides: TGTGCCAGCAGCGTAGAACCCAGCACAGATACGCAGTATTTT. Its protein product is CASSVEPSTDTQYF.

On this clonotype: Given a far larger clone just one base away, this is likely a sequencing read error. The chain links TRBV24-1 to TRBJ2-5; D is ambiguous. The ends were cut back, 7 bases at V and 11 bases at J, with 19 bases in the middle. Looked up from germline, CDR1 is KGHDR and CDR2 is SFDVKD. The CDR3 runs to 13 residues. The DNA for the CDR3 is TGTGCCACCAGCCATGATACAGTGAATGAGCAGTACTTC. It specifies CATSHDTVNEQYF.

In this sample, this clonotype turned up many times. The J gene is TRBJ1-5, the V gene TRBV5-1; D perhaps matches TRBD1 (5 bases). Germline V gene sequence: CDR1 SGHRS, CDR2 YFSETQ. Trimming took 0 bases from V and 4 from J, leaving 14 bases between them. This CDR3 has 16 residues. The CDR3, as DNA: TGCGCCAGCAGCTTGGATCCGGGAGGGGTGAATCAGCCCCAGCATTTT. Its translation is CASSLDPGGVNQPQHF.

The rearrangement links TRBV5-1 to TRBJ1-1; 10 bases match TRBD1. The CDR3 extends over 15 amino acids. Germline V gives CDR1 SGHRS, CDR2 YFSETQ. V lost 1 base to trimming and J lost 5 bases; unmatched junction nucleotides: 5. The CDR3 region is CASSLRGTGETEAFF. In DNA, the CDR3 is TGCGCCAGCAGCTTGAGGGGGACAGGGGAGACTGAAGCTTTCTTT.

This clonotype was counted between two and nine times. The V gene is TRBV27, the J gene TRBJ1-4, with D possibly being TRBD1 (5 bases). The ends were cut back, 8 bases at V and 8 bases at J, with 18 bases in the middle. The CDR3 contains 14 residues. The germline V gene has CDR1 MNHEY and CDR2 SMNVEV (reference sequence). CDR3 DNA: TGTGCCAGCGGGGGTTTAGGGTCAGACGAAAAACTGTTTTTT. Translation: CASGGLGSDEKLFF.

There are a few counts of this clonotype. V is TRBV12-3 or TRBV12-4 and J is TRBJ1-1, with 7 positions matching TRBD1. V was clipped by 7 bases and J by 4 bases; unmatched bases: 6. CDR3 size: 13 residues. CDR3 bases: TGTGCCAGCACCCCGACAGGGTTCACTGAAGCTTTCTTT. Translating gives CASTPTGFTEAFF.

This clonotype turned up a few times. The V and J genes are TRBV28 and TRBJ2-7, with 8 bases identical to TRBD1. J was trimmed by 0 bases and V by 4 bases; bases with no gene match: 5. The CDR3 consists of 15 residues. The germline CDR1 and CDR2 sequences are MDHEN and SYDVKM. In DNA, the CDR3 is TGTGCCAGCAGTTCACAGGGGGGCGACTCCTACGAGCAGTACTTC. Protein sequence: CASSSQGGDSYEQYF.

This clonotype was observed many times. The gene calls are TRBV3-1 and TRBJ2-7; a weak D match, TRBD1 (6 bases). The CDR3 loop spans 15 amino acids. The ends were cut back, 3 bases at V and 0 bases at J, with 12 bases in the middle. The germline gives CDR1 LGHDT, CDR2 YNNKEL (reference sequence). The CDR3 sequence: CASSHGQTNSYEQYF. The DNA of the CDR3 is TGTGCCAGCAGCCACGGACAGACCAACTCCTACGAGCAGTACTTC.

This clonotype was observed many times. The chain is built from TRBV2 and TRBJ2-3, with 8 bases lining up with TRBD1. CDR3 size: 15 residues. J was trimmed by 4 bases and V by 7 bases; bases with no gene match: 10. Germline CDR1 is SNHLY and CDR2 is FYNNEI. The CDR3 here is CASIMGQARPDTQYF. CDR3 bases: TGTGCCAGCATAATGGGACAGGCCAGGCCAGATACGCAGTATTTT.

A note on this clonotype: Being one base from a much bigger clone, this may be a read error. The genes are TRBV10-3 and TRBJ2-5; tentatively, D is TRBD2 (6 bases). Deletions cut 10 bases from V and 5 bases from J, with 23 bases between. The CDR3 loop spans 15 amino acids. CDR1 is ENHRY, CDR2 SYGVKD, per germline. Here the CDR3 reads CATKVEHGGGETQYF. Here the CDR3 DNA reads TGTGCCACCAAGGTGGAACACGGGGGTGGGGAGACCCAGTACTTC.

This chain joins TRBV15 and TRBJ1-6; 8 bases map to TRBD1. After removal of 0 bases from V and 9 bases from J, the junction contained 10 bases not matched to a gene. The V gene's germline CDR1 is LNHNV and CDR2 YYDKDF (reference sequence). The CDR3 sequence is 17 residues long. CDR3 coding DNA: TGTGCCACCAGCAGAGATCCCACTGGACAGGGTGGTTCACCCCTCCACTTT. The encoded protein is CATSRDPTGQGGSPLHF.

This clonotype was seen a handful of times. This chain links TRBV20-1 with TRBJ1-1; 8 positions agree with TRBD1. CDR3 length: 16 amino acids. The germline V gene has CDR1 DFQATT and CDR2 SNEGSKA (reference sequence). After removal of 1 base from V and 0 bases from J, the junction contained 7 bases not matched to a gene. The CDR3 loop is CSARGDRGGLNTEAFF. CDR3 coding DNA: TGCAGTGCTAGAGGAGACAGGGGTGGACTGAACACTGAAGCTTTCTTT.

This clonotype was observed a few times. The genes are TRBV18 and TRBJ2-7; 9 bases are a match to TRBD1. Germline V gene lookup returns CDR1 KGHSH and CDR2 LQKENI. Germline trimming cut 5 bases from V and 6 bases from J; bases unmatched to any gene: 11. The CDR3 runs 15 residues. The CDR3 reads CASSSDRGTLGEQYF. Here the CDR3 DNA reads TGTGCCAGCTCATCCGACAGGGGGACGCTGGGCGAGCAGTACTTC.

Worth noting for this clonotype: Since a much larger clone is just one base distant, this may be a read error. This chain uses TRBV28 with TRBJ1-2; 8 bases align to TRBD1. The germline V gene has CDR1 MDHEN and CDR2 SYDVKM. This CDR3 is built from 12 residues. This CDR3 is CASRPGGYGYSF. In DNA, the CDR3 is TGTGCCAGCAGGCCAGGGGGCTATGGCTACAGCTTC.

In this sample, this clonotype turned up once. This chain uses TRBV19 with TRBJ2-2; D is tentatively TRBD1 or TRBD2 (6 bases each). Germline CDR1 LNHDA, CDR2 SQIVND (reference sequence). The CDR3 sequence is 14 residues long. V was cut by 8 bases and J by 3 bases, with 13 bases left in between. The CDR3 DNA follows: TGTGCCAGTTTCCGGGGGCGAGACACCGGGGAGCTGTTTTTT. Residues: CASFRGRDTGELFF.

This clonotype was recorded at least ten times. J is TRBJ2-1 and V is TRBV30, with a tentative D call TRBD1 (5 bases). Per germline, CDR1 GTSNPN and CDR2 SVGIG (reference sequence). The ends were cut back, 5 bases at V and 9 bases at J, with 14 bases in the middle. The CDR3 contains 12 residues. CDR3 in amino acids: CAWDLGRGEQFF. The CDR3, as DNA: TGTGCCTGGGACCTTGGTAGGGGTGAGCAGTTCTTC. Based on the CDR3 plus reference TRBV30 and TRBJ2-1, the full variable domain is SQTIHQWPATLVQPVGSPLSLECTVEGTSNPNLYWYRQAAGRGLQLLFYSVGIGQISSEVPQNLSASRPQDRQFILSSKKLLLSDSGFYLCAWDLGRGEQFFGPGTRLTVL.

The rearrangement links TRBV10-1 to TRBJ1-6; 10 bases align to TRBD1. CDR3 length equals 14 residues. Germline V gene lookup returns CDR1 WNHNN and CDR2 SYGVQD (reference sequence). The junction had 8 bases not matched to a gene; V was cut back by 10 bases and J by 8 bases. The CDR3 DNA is TGCGCCACCCAGACAGGGGGCAAGGATTCACCCCTCCACTTT. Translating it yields CATQTGGKDSPLHF.